These 27 T cell receptor beta chains originate from one sample sequenced in a study of T cells expressing NK-cell markers. TCRdb reanalyzed the 5' RACE reads, giving one entry per CDR3 protein sequence and no DNA. This listing includes about half a million distinct CDR3 sequences. Sequencing used blood T cells: a sorted CD56 or NKG2C T cell subset, CD4+ or CD8+ T cells, or bulk PBMC T cells (not recorded which). These receptors came from a woman between 45 and 65 years old in good health.

The chain combines TRBV5-5 with TRBJ1-5. Germline CDR1 is SGHKS and CDR2 is YYEKEE (reference sequence). The CDR3 is 17 residues long. The CDR3: CASSLGGGSYSNQPQHF.

The chain links TRBV12-3 or TRBV12-4 to TRBJ1-5; absent DNA, TCRdb's TRBD1 call cannot be checked. The CDR3 totals 14 residues. Here the CDR3 reads CASSEAGTNQPQHF.

The gene calls are TRBV18 and TRBJ2-5. The CDR3 is 15 residues long. Germline loops: CDR1 KGHSH, CDR2 LQKENI. The CDR3 reads CASSPPGWGQETQYF. The variable domain in full, with the rest retrieved from reference TRBV18 and TRBJ2-5, is NAGVMQNPRHLVRRRGQEARLRCSPMKGHSHVYWYRQLPEEGLKFMVYLQKENIIDESGMPKERFSAEFPKEGPSILRIQQVVRGDSAAYFCASSPPGWGQETQYFGPGTRLLVL.

V gene TRBV7-8 combines with J gene TRBJ1-2. From germline, CDR1 is SGHVS and CDR2 FQNEAQ. This CDR3 spans 13 amino acids. CDR3: CASSLGPPYGYTF.

The chain employs TRBV20-1 and TRBJ2-1; without DNA, the TCRdb call of TRBD1 cannot be checked. The CDR3 is 12 residues long. The germline gives CDR1 DFQATT, CDR2 SNEGSKA (reference sequence). The CDR3 is CSLTRDRDEQFF.

The chain carries TRBV30 and TRBJ1-5; checking the TCRdb D call of TRBD1 is not possible without DNA. There are 15 residues in the CDR3. CDR1 and CDR2 from the germline V gene are GTSNPN and SVGIG (reference sequence). The CDR3 sequence: CAWSPGQRSNQPQHF.

The rearrangement uses TRBV25-1 and TRBJ2-1; TCRdb's D call, TRBD1, is unchecked because there is no DNA. This CDR3 comprises 13 residues. Germline CDR1 is MGHDK and CDR2 is SYGVNS. The CDR3 is CASSDGGYNEQFF.

The chain has TRBV2 and TRBJ2-1; TCRdb indicates TRBD1, and absent DNA this call remains unverified. The CDR3 is 14 residues long. CDR1 SNHLY and CDR2 FYNNEI come from the germline V gene. CDR3 sequence reads: CASSPSGVHNEQFF.

The CDR3 here is CASSVFSGRAGETQYF. The V and J genes are TRBV9 and TRBJ2-5; without DNA, the TCRdb call of TRBD2 cannot be checked. This CDR3 is 16 amino acids long. Germline CDR1 is SGDLS and CDR2 is YYNGEE.

The chain couples TRBV20-1 to TRBJ2-7; lacking DNA, the TRBD2 call made by TCRdb goes unchecked. Germline values: CDR1 DFQATT, CDR2 SNEGSKA (reference sequence). There are 14 residues in the CDR3. CDR3 region: CSARARRGSYEQYF.

This sequence joins TRBV4-1 and TRBJ2-1. This CDR3 comprises 16 residues. Germline CDR1 reads MGHRA; CDR2 reads YSYEKL. This chain's CDR3 is CASSSTGRDSYNEQFF.

The V gene is TRBV20-1, the J gene TRBJ2-5; TCRdb reports TRBD2, a call that lacks DNA to check it against. In germline, CDR1 is DFQATT, CDR2 SNEGSKA (reference sequence). The CDR3 covers 14 residues. The CDR3 reads CSAEQTAGIETQYF.

This sequence joins TRBV20-1 and TRBJ1-5; TCRdb indicates TRBD1, and absent DNA this call remains unverified. The CDR3 has 14 residues. CDR1 and CDR2 (germline): DFQATT, SNEGSKA (reference sequence). The CDR3: CSASRDSSNQPQHF.

The gene calls are TRBV12-3 or TRBV12-4 and TRBJ1-1. CDR3 length: 13 residues. The CDR3 reads CASSWYLDTEAFF.

V is TRBV30 and J is TRBJ2-2; the D call of TRBD2 rests on TCRdb alone, since no DNA is present to check it. This CDR3 contains 16 residues. Per germline, CDR1 GTSNPN and CDR2 SVGIG (reference sequence). The CDR3 sequence is CAWSVLIGLATGELFF.

V usage is TRBV7-2 and J usage is TRBJ2-2; the D gene TCRdb calls, TRBD2, cannot be checked with no DNA. There are 14 residues in the CDR3. Germline-derived CDR1 and CDR2 are SGHTA and FQGNSA. The CDR3 reads CASSFLAWGGELFF.

This rearrangement joins TRBV7-8 to TRBJ1-2. The germline V gene has CDR1 SGHVS and CDR2 FQNEAQ. There are 16 residues in the CDR3. CDR3 residues: CASSLGRTIANYGYTF.

This rearrangement joins TRBV7-8 to TRBJ1-2. Per the germline V gene, CDR1 is SGHVS and CDR2 is FQNEAQ. The CDR3 length is 14 residues. The chain's CDR3 is CASSPPGGPGGYTF.

The chain joins TRBV7-8 to TRBJ2-5; TCRdb picks TRBD1, but there is no DNA to check that call. The germline V gene has CDR1 SGHVS and CDR2 FQNEAQ. This CDR3 is built from 16 residues. CDR3 sequence reads: CASSSLGPGRRRAQYF.

V usage is TRBV20-1 and J usage is TRBJ2-2; with no DNA, the TCRdb D assignment of TRBD2 cannot be verified. CDR3 length equals 16 residues. Germline assignment: CDR1 DFQATT and CDR2 SNEGSKA (reference sequence). The CDR3 reads CSARTSGDSNTGELFF.

The V and J genes are TRBV5-1 and TRBJ2-1; without DNA, the TCRdb call of TRBD2 cannot be checked. This CDR3 has 16 amino acids. Germline V CDR1 and CDR2: SGHRS, YFSETQ. This CDR3 is CASSYGVGTSYNEQFF.

The chain carries TRBV6-5 and TRBJ1-1; TCRdb's D call, TRBD1, is unchecked because there is no DNA. Germline assignment: CDR1 MNHEY and CDR2 SVGAGI. The CDR3 is made up of 14 amino acids. CDR3 protein: CASRSRGGNTEAFF.

The chain is built from TRBV7-2 and TRBJ2-3. Germline CDR1 reads SGHTA; CDR2 reads FQGNSA. CDR3 size: 14 residues. The CDR3 is CASSIAGSADTQYF.

The genes are TRBV12-5 and TRBJ1-5. The CDR3 consists of 14 residues. Germline V lookup: CDR1 LGHNT, CDR2 FRNRAP. The CDR3 is CASGLTGRNQPQHF.

V gene TRBV20-1 combines with J gene TRBJ1-1. Germline lookup yields CDR1 DFQATT and CDR2 SNEGSKA (reference sequence). The CDR3 runs 13 residues. The CDR3 protein is CSARDNLAGEAFF.

V is TRBV30 and J is TRBJ2-3; there is no DNA to check the TCRdb D call of TRBD1. CDR1 GTSNPN and CDR2 SVGIG come from the germline V gene (reference sequence). The CDR3 covers 12 residues. This CDR3 reads CAWSAGIGTQYF.

This chain uses TRBV7-2 with TRBJ1-1. CDR3 length equals 14 residues. Germline V CDR1 and CDR2: SGHTA, FQGNSA. The CDR3 reads CASNQRIVNTEAFF.